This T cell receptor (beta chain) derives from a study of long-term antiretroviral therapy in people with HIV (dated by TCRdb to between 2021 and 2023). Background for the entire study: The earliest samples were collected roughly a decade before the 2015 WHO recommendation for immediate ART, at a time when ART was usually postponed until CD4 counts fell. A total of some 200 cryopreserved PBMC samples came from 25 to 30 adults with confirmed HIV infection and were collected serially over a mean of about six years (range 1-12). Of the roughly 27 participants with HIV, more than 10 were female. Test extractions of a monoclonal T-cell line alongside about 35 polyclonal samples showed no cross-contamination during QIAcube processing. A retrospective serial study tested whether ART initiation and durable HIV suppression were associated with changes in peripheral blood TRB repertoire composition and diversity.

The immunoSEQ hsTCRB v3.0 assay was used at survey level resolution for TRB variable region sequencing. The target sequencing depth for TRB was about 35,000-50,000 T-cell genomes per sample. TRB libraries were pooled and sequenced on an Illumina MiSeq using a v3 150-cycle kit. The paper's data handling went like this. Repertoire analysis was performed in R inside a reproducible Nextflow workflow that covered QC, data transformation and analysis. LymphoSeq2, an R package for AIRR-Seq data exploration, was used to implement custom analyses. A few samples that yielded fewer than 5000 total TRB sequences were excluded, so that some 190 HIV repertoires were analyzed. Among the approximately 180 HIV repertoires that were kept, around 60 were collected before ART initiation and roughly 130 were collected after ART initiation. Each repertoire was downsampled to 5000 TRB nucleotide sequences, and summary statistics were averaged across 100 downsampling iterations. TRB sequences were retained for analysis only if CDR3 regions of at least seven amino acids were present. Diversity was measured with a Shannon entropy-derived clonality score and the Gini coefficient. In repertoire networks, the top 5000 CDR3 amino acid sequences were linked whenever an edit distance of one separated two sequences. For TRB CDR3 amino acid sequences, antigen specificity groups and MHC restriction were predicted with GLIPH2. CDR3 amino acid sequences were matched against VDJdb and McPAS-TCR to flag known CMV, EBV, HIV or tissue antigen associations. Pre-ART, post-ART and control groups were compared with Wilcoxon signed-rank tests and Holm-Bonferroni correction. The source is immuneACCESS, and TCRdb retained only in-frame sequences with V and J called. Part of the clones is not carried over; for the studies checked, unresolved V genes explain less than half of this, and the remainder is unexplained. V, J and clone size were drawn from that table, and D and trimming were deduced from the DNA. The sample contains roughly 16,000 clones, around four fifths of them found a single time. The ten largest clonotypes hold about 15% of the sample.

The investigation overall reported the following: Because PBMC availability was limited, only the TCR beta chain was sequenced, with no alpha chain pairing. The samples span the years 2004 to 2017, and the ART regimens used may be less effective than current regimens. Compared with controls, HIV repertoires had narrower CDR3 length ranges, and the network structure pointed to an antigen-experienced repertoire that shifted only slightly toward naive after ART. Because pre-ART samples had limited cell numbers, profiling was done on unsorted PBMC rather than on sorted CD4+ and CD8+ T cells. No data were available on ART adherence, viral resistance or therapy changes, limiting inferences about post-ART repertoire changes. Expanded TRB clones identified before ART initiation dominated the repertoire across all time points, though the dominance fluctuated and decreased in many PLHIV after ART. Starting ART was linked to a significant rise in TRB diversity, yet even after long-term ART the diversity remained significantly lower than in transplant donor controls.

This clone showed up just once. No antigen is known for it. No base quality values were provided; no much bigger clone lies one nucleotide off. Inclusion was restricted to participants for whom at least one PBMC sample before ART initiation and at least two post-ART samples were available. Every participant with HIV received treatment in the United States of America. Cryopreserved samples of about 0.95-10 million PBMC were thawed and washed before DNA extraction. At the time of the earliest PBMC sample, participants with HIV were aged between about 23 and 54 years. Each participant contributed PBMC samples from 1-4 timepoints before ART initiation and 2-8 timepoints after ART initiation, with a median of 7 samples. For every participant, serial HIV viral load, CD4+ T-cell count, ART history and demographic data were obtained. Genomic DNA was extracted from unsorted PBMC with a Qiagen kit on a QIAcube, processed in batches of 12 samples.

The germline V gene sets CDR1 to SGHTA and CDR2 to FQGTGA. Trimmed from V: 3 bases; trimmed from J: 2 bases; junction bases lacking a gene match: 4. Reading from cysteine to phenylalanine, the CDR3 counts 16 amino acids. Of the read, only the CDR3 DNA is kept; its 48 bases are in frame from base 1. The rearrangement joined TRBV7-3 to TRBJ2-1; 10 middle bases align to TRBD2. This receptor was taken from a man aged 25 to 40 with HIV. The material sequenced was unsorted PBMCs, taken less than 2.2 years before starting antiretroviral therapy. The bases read TGTGCCAGCAGCTTTTCTAGCGGGGGCGCCTACAATGAGCAGTTCTTC. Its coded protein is CASSFSSGGAYNEQFF.